These 21 T cell receptor beta chains share one sample of origin, sequenced in a study of T cell responses to AZD1222 COVID-19 vaccine. The table came from immunoSEQ multiplex PCR; TCRdb's copy has only in-frame clones and leaves some out. The repertoire has 130,000 to 150,000 clones, around 88% of them found once; the top ten carry roughly 16%. The material sequenced was peripheral blood, taken on day 0 of AZD1222 vaccination. Source of these receptors: an adult in good health.

V usage is TRBV4-3 and J usage is TRBJ1-3; tentative D call: TRBD1 (6 bases). The CDR3 covers 17 residues. Germline CDR1 reads LGHNA; CDR2 reads YSLEER. The V end was cut by 1 base, the J end by 0 bases, with 13 bases between. The CDR3 sequence is CASSQAQQGFSGNTIYF. The CDR3 DNA reads TGCGCCAGCAGCCAAGCTCAACAGGGCTTCTCTGGAAACACCATATATTTT.

The chain combines TRBV9 with TRBJ2-3; 10 bases map to TRBD1. The CDR3 contains 15 residues. Trimming cost V 4 bases and J 7 bases; bases outside gene matches: 9. Germline lookup yields CDR1 SGDLS and CDR2 YYNGEE. Here the CDR3 reads CASSRSGTGENTQYF. CDR3 coding DNA: TGTGCCAGCAGCCGGAGCGGGACAGGGGAAAATACGCAGTATTTT.

This clone was seen only once. The V gene is TRBV2, the J gene TRBJ1-6; 8 bases map to TRBD1. Germline CDR1 reads SNHLY; CDR2 reads FYNNEI. This CDR3 is built from 16 residues. J lost 5 bases, V lost 6 bases, and 9 bases had no gene match. The CDR3 loop is CASSGDRGLDNSPLHF. CDR3 sequence (DNA): TGTGCCAGCAGCGGAGACAGGGGCCTTGATAATTCACCCCTCCACTTT.

The chain joins TRBV14 to TRBJ2-7, with TRBD2 matching over 11 bases. The germline V gene encodes CDR1 SGHDN and CDR2 FVKESK. With V trimmed by 4 bases and J by 2 bases, 4 bases remained unmatched. CDR3 length: 15 amino acids. The CDR3 loop is CASSPGLAGPYEQYF. The DNA for the CDR3 is TGTGCCAGCAGCCCCGGACTAGCGGGCCCCTACGAGCAGTACTTC.

The chain recombines TRBV19 with TRBJ2-1; the match to TRBD2 covers 8 bases. From germline, CDR1 is LNHDA and CDR2 SQIVND (reference sequence). The V gene end was trimmed by 5 bases and the J gene end by 6 bases; junction bases not matched to a gene: 6. The CDR3 runs 14 residues. The DNA of the CDR3 is TGTGCCAGTAGTCCCCGGGAGGGTCGCAATGAGCAGTTCTTC. It encodes CASSPREGRNEQFF.

This rearrangement joins TRBV7-2 to TRBJ1-4; tentatively, D is TRBD1 (6 bases). Germline-derived CDR1 and CDR2 are SGHTA and FQGNSA. The CDR3 length is 14 residues. V gave up 5 bases and J gave up 8 bases, with 15 bases separating them. The CDR3 loop is CASSAGQIQEKLFF. The CDR3 DNA is TGTGCCAGCAGCGCTGGACAGATACAAGAAAAACTGTTTTTT.

The chain is built from TRBV13 and TRBJ2-3, with 9 bases matching TRBD2. V lost 4 bases, J lost 2 bases, and 7 bases stayed unmatched. CDR1 is PRHDT and CDR2 is FYEKMQ in the germline V gene (reference sequence). This CDR3 comprises 16 residues. This chain's CDR3 is CASSYFSGGNTDTQYF. The DNA of the CDR3 is TGTGCCAGCAGCTATTTTAGCGGGGGAAACACAGATACGCAGTATTTT.

The chain joins TRBV9 to TRBJ1-1; a possible D gene is TRBD1 (5 bases). The ends were cut back, 1 base at V and 0 bases at J, with 7 bases in the middle. The germline V gene encodes CDR1 SGDLS and CDR2 YYNGEE. The length of the CDR3 is 14 residues. DNA of the CDR3: TGTGCCAGCAGCGTAAGACAGATGAACACTGAAGCTTTCTTT. Its translation: CASSVRQMNTEAFF.

This chain links TRBV29-1 with TRBJ2-7; D may be TRBD1 (5 bases). The V end lost 6 bases, the J end lost 0 bases, and 18 bases lay between the germline ends. Germline lookup yields CDR1 SQVTM and CDR2 ANQGSEA. The CDR3 extends over 15 amino acids. In nucleotides, the CDR3 is TGCAGCGTCGAAAGACAGCTCTTCTACTCCTACGAGCAGTACTTC. This sequence encodes CSVERQLFYSYEQYF.

The V and J genes are TRBV3-1 (or the pseudogene TRBV3-2) and TRBJ2-5; TRBD2 might be the D (5 bases). CDR3 length: 14 residues. Germline V gene sequence: CDR1 LGHDT, CDR2 YNNKEL (reference sequence). Trimming shortened V by 4 bases and J by 5 bases, and 14 bases separated the two germline ends. CDR3 bases: TGTGCCAGCAGCCTAACTAGTAGGGCCGAGACCCAGTACTTC. Amino acids: CASSLTSRAETQYF.

This clone was detected a few times. The V and J genes are TRBV10-3 and TRBJ2-2; 12 bases match TRBD2. Germline values: CDR1 ENHRY, CDR2 SYGVKD. The CDR3 is 17 residues long. V trimming: 3 bases; J trimming: 4 bases; junction bases outside the gene matches: 6. The CDR3 DNA is TGTGCCATCAGTGACACTAGCGGGGGGACGGGCACCGGGGAGCTGTTTTTT. Protein product: CAISDTSGGTGTGELFF.

The gene calls are TRBV5-1 and TRBJ2-5; possible D gene TRBD2, 6 bases. The CDR3 totals 13 residues. The V end was cut by 4 bases, the J end by 0 bases, with 7 bases between. Germline loops: CDR1 SGHRS, CDR2 YFSETQ. The CDR3 nucleotides read TGCGCCAGCAGCCGGGACTACCAAGAGACCCAGTACTTC. This gives the protein CASSRDYQETQYF.

V gene TRBV14 combines with J gene TRBJ2-6; a possible D gene is TRBD2 (6 bases). Per the germline V gene, CDR1 is SGHDN and CDR2 is FVKESK. Trimming cost V 8 bases and J 0 bases, with 11 bases left between them. The CDR3 totals 15 residues. The CDR3 DNA is TGTGCCAGCGGGACGGGGGACTCTGGGGCCAACGTCCTGACTTTC. Amino acid sequence: CASGTGDSGANVLTF.

The chain carries TRBV5-1 and TRBJ1-3; D may be TRBD1 (6 bases). The germline V and J ends were trimmed by 4 bases and 0 bases, with 11 bases remaining between them. The germline V gene encodes CDR1 SGHRS and CDR2 YFSETQ. The CDR3 sequence is 15 residues long. The CDR3 region is CASSRGQTSGNTIYF. The CDR3 DNA sequence: TGCGCCAGCAGCCGTGGACAGACCTCTGGAAACACCATATATTTT.

The chain links TRBV11-2 to TRBJ1-2, with TRBD1 identical over 8 bases. This CDR3 spans 12 amino acids. V gave up 5 bases and J gave up 7 bases; unmatched junction bases: 3. CDR1 and CDR2 from the germline V gene are SGHAT and FQNNGV. The CDR3 DNA reads as TGTGCCAGCAGCCAGGGGGCTGCTGGCTACACCTTC. This translates into CASSQGAAGYTF.

CDR3 sequence: CASSVAGQGKLFF. The CDR3 nucleotides are TGTGCCAGCAGCGTAGCGGGGCAGGGAAAACTGTTTTTT. The gene calls are TRBV9 and TRBJ1-4, with D perhaps TRBD1 (5 bases). This CDR3 contains 13 residues. Germline assignment: CDR1 SGDLS and CDR2 YYNGEE. V lost 0 bases and J 10 bases, leaving 10 bases between the germline ends.

The V call is TRBV9, the J call TRBJ1-2; weak D call: TRBD1 (6 bases). CDR3 length: 15 residues. V lost 3 bases and J 4 bases, leaving 16 bases between the germline ends. Germline loops: CDR1 SGDLS, CDR2 YYNGEE. CDR3 in amino acids: CASSENRVRSYGYTF. CDR3 DNA sequence: TGTGCCAGCAGCGAAAACAGGGTACGGAGCTATGGCTACACCTTC.

The chain couples TRBV18 to TRBJ1-4; D remains ambiguous. Trimming stripped 0 bases from V and 4 bases from J, with 9 bases between. Per germline, CDR1 KGHSH and CDR2 LQKENI. CDR3 size: 15 residues. The chain's CDR3 is CASSPPNVYNEKLFF. The CDR3 DNA is TGTGCCAGCTCACCACCGAACGTCTATAATGAAAAACTGTTTTTT.

This chain uses TRBV18 with TRBJ2-2; D might be TRBD2 (6 bases). Germline V CDR1 and CDR2: KGHSH, LQKENI. This CDR3 contains 15 residues. V dropped 4 bases and J dropped 0 bases, with 9 bases sitting between them. The CDR3 loop is CASSRRGTNTGELFF. The CDR3 DNA is TGTGCCAGCTCACGGAGGGGTACGAACACCGGGGAGCTGTTTTTT.

The rearrangement uses TRBV7-2 and TRBJ1-5; D call uncertain. Germline lookup yields CDR1 SGHTA and CDR2 FQGNSA. Deletions cut 2 bases from V and 0 bases from J, with 8 bases between. CDR3 length: 15 amino acids. The CDR3 loop reads CASSLQSHSNQPQHF. In nucleotides, the CDR3 is TGTGCCAGCAGCTTACAAAGCCATAGCAATCAGCCCCAGCATTTT.

J is TRBJ1-5 and V is TRBV7-9; D perhaps matches TRBD1 (5 bases). CDR1 and CDR2 from the germline V gene are SEHNR and FQNEAQ (reference sequence). This CDR3 has 19 residues. Trimming took 4 bases from V and 0 from J, leaving 22 bases between them. CDR3: CASSCRTSGPQYSNQPQHF. In DNA, the CDR3 is TGTGCCAGCAGCTGTAGGACATCTGGCCCACAGTATAGCAATCAGCCCCAGCATTTT.